This TCR beta chain was documented in a study of identical twins. Study results and limitations: The authors noted that invariant MAIT and iNKT cells could partly confound zero-insertion analyses. In beta out-of-frame sequences, the excess sharing between twins was weaker.

There were only healthy Caucasians among the donors. From the 5' RACE reads, TCRdb called clonotypes with MiXCR, one entry per CDR3 protein. The table lists a few hundred thousand distinct CDR3 sequences, roughly 15% of them singletons. This clonotype was observed a handful of times. Antigen unknown. V lost 2 bases and J lost 7; bases outside the gene matches: 17. Germline lookup yields CDR1 ENHRY and CDR2 SYGVKD. The CDR3 spans 20 residues. The same specimen was also included in a second study, on yellow fever vaccine responses in identical twins.

The receptor comes from a young woman in good health. Sequenced material: CD4+ T cells sorted from blood. The genes are TRBV10-3 and TRBJ2-3; 14 bases line up with TRBD2. The CDR3 region has the DNA TGTGCCATCAGTGAGGATCGACTAGCGGGGGGGCCTTTTGCAAAAAATACGCAGTATTTT. This codes for CAISEDRLAGGPFAKNTQYF.